Listed here is a single T cell receptor (beta chain). The data were obtained in a study of blood T cell repertoires in COVID-19. For the study at large: The United States, Italy and Spain provided the acute and convalescent COVID-19 samples. PBMCs, B-cell-depleted T cells, or T cells provided the cDNA or gDNA that made up the material.

In the original analysis: Nucleated cell counts were estimated from reference gene primer amplification. The data were produced by immunoSEQ multiplex PCR, yet TCRdb's version contains in-frame clones alone and is incomplete. V, J and clone size were drawn from that table, and D and trimming were deduced from the DNA. The sample records 250,000 to 300,000 clones, around 90% being singletons. Trimming stripped 1 base from V and 2 bases from J, with 11 bases between. CDR1 and CDR2 from the germline V gene are SGHRS and YFSETQ. There are 15 residues in the CDR3. This clonotype was obtained from a woman between 45 and 60 years old who had recovered from COVID-19. Sequencing input: peripheral blood. This rearrangement joins TRBV5-1 to TRBJ2-3; D remains ambiguous. CDR3 sequence (DNA): TGCGCCAGCAGCTTGAATCGCGCGGACACAGATACGCAGTATTTT. Its translation: CASSLNRADTDTQYF.